The 19 T cell receptor beta chains listed next were all sequenced from one sample in a study of T cells in localized non-small cell lung cancer. Here immunoSEQ multiplex PCR was the method, and the copy in TCRdb shows in-frame clones only, minus some. The table shows about 74,000 clones, with around 84% occurring only once. The sample consisted of peripheral blood, taken before any cancer treatment. The receptors here all came from a female donor older than 55 with stage I lung adenocarcinoma.

The chain is built from TRBV15 and TRBJ1-2, with D unclear. V dropped 5 bases and J dropped 4 bases, with 14 bases sitting between them. The CDR3 covers 14 residues. Germline CDR1 and CDR2: LNHNV and YYDKDF (reference sequence). Written as DNA, the CDR3 is TGTGCCACCAGCCTGCGGGGTTCAATCTATGGCTACACCTTC. Translated: CATSLRGSIYGYTF.

V usage is TRBV6-5 and J usage is TRBJ2-7; 7 positions match TRBD1. The J segment lost 2 bases and the V segment lost 6 bases, leaving 4 bases of the junction unmatched. The germline V gene has CDR1 MNHEY and CDR2 SVGAGI. This CDR3 region has 13 residues. The CDR3: CASRPGQTYEQYF. In nucleotides, the CDR3 is TGTGCCAGCAGGCCGGGACAGACCTACGAGCAGTACTTC.

For this clone: Other DNA sequences within the sample encode an identical CDR3. V gene TRBV27 combines with J gene TRBJ1-2; D gene uncertain. Germline CDR1 reads MNHEY; CDR2 reads SMNVEV (reference sequence). V was shortened by 3 bases and J by 2 bases, with 7 bases between the two germline ends. This CDR3 contains 13 residues. Here the CDR3 DNA reads TGTGCCAGCAGTTTTCGGGGAAACTATGGCTACACCTTC. Translated, it gives CASSFRGNYGYTF.

This clone has only one observation. This chain links TRBV28 with TRBJ2-2; TRBD1 might be the D (5 bases). V was trimmed by 6 bases and J by 5 bases, leaving 13 bases between them. Germline V gives CDR1 MDHEN, CDR2 SYDVKM. This CDR3 region has 14 residues. The CDR3 DNA reads as TGTGCCAGCAGCCAATTCAGGGAAACCGGGGAGCTGTTTTTT. Amino acids: CASSQFRETGELFF.

This clone was detected a few times. The V gene is TRBV5-4, the J gene TRBJ1-1; D perhaps matches TRBD1 (5 bases). V shed 4 bases and J shed 14 bases, with 21 bases lying between them. The CDR3 has 13 residues. CDR1 is SGHNT, CDR2 YYREEE, per germline (reference sequence). The CDR3 loop reads CASSKSSTEEVFF. The CDR3 nucleotides are TGTGCCAGCAGCAAGTCCTCGACAGAGGAAGTGTTCTTT.

The rearrangement uses TRBV7-9 and TRBJ2-7; the D is unclear. The V end was cut by 6 bases, the J end by 1 base, with 13 bases between. Germline V lookup: CDR1 SEHNR, CDR2 FQNEAQ (reference sequence). The CDR3 covers 14 residues. The CDR3 protein is CASSAAALSYEQYF. CDR3 sequence (DNA): TGTGCCAGCAGTGCGGCAGCCCTTTCCTACGAGCAGTACTTC.

This clone has a single count. The V gene is TRBV18, the J gene TRBJ1-6; D unclear. This CDR3 spans 13 amino acids. The germline V gene encodes CDR1 KGHSH and CDR2 LQKENI. Trimming took 3 bases from V and 13 from J, leaving 13 bases between them. CDR3 region: CASSPTHTDPLHF. The CDR3 DNA reads as TGTGCCAGCTCACCCACCCATACGGACCCCCTCCACTTT.

The chain uses TRBV28 and TRBJ1-5; D is unclear. V dropped 3 bases and J dropped 6 bases, with 3 bases sitting between them. The CDR3 loop spans 11 amino acids. The germline CDR1 and CDR2 sequences are MDHEN and SYDVKM. CDR3 protein: CASSFGQPQHF. CDR3 sequence (DNA): TGTGCCAGCAGTTTCGGTCAGCCCCAGCATTTT.

V is TRBV6-6 and J is TRBJ2-5; 10 positions match TRBD2. With V trimmed by 5 bases and J by 5 bases, 8 bases remained unmatched. The CDR3 is 15 amino acids. The germline gives CDR1 MNHNY, CDR2 SVGAGI (reference sequence). CDR3 region: CASSLSSGSSETQYF. In DNA form, the CDR3 reads TGTGCCAGCAGTCTTTCTAGCGGGAGTTCCGAGACCCAGTACTTC.

This clone was counted once. The chain uses TRBV5-1 and TRBJ2-5, with 7 bases identical to TRBD1. The V and J ends lost 4 bases and 2 bases, in that order; junction bases with no gene match: 8. Germline V gene lookup returns CDR1 SGHRS and CDR2 YFSETQ. The CDR3 is made up of 15 amino acids. The CDR3 protein is CASSNLGQEQETQYF. CDR3 nucleotides: TGCGCCAGCAGCAACCTAGGACAGGAGCAAGAGACCCAGTACTTC.

With regard to this clone: Other DNA sequences in the same sample also yield this CDR3. The chain is built from TRBV7-2 and TRBJ1-2; D may be TRBD1 (5 bases). From germline, CDR1 is SGHTA and CDR2 FQGNSA. Trimming pared 1 base from V and 3 bases from J, leaving 9 bases between. The length of the CDR3 is 14 residues. DNA for the CDR3: TGTGCCAGCAGCTTAGAAGGGGCCGACTATGGCTACACCTTC. Translating it yields CASSLEGADYGYTF.

This chain links TRBV11-2 with TRBJ2-7; 8 nucleotides align to TRBD1. The CDR3 runs 16 residues. V trimming: 5 bases; J trimming: 4 bases; junction bases outside the gene matches: 13. Per the germline V gene, CDR1 is SGHAT and CDR2 is FQNNGV. CDR3 amino acids: CASSTRTGRISYEQYF. CDR3 coding DNA: TGTGCCAGCAGCACACGGACAGGGAGGATTTCGTACGAGCAGTACTTC.

The chain couples TRBV7-2 to TRBJ2-2, with D possibly being TRBD2 (6 bases). Looked up from germline, CDR1 is SGHTA and CDR2 is FQGNSA. V was pared by 2 bases and J by 1 base, with 8 bases between. The CDR3 runs 15 residues. CDR3 in amino acids: CASSLLRGNTGELFF. The DNA for the CDR3 is TGTGCCAGCAGCTTATTGCGGGGGAACACCGGGGAGCTGTTTTTT.

This chain uses TRBV5-8 with TRBJ2-7; the D gene is possibly TRBD1 (6 bases). CDR1 is SGHTS, CDR2 YDEGEE, per germline. Trimming shortened V by 4 bases and J by 0 bases, and 20 bases separated the two germline ends. This CDR3 contains 17 residues. CDR3 DNA: TGTGCCAGCAGCGCACGGGACAACCGGGACGGCTCCTACGAGCAGTACTTC. This codes for CASSARDNRDGSYEQYF.

The chain joins TRBV7-9 to TRBJ1-5, with D maybe TRBD1 (6 bases). The CDR3 length is 16 residues. Trimming pared 1 base from V and 1 base from J, leaving 11 bases between. Germline lookup yields CDR1 SEHNR and CDR2 FQNEAQ (reference sequence). In nucleotides, the CDR3 is TGTGCCAGCAGCTTAGGGGCCCAGGGGAGCAATCAGCCCCAGCATTTT. It codes for CASSLGAQGSNQPQHF.

This clone was found a few times. The J gene is TRBJ2-7, the V gene TRBV19; no clear D. Trimming cost V 6 bases and J 3 bases, with 9 bases left between them. CDR3 length equals 12 residues. Germline V CDR1 and CDR2: LNHDA, SQIVND (reference sequence). The DNA of the CDR3 is TGTGCCAGTAGCTGGGGAAGCTACGAGCAGTACTTC. This translates into CASSWGSYEQYF. Variable domain in full (rest from reference TRBV19 and TRBJ2-7): DGGITQSPKYLFRKEGQNVTLSCEQNLNHDAMYWYRQDPGQGLRLIYYSQIVNDFQKGDIAEGYSVSREKKESFPLTVTSAQKNPTAFYLCASSWGSYEQYFGPGTRLTVT.

As regards this clone: Other nucleotide sequences from this sample produce the same CDR3. The chain is built from TRBV27 and TRBJ1-1; perhaps TRBD1 as D (5 bases). Germline V lookup: CDR1 MNHEY, CDR2 SMNVEV (reference sequence). The CDR3 contains 13 residues. Between the trimmed V and J ends, which lost 2 bases and 4 bases, there was a span of 8 bases. CDR3 sequence reads: CASSLGGGTEAFF. The CDR3 DNA sequence: TGTGCCAGCAGTTTAGGGGGGGGCACTGAAGCTTTCTTT.

The genes are TRBV5-4 and TRBJ1-2; TRBD1 might be the D (5 bases). This CDR3 has 15 amino acids. Trimming removed 6 bases at V and 2 bases at J, with 17 bases between. The germline gives CDR1 SGHNT, CDR2 YYREEE (reference sequence). The CDR3 nucleotides read TGTGCCAGCACCCCCGGTGGGGGATACAACTATGGCTACACCTTC. It yields the protein CASTPGGGYNYGYTF.

The chain employs TRBV9 and TRBJ1-6; possibly TRBD1 for D (6 bases). CDR3 size: 15 residues. Trimming pared 4 bases from V and 5 bases from J, leaving 13 bases between. CDR1 is SGDLS, CDR2 YYNGEE, per germline. As DNA, the CDR3 is TGTGCCAGCAGCCCCTTTAGACAGGATAATTCACCCCTCCACTTT. It yields the protein CASSPFRQDNSPLHF.